This T cell receptor beta chain was documented in a study of cytomegalovirus exposure and HLA in healthy donors. The CDR3 extends over 13 amino acids. The J segment lost 6 bases and the V segment lost 7 bases, leaving 5 bases of the junction unmatched. The germline V gene encodes CDR1 LNHDA and CDR2 SQIVND (reference sequence). Healthy bone marrow donors formed the donor group. In this sample, this clone turned up a few times. The primer mix had 60 Vbeta and 13 Jbeta primers. Profiling relied on immunoSEQ multiplex PCR, and the TCRdb table lists in-frame clones only, not all of them. The profile shows more than 85,000 clones, about 81% of them singletons.

Sequencing used PBMCs. This clonotype originated in a man aged 25-40 years in good health and CMV-seronegative. The chain is built from TRBV19 and TRBJ1-5, with 8 bases lining up with TRBD1. The CDR3 here is CASTSTGGQPQHF. The CDR3 DNA sequence: TGTGCCAGTACCTCAACAGGGGGTCAGCCCCAGCATTTT.